This passage covers 11 T cell receptor beta chains from one sample sequenced in a study of blood T cell repertoires in COVID-19. Profiled with immunoSEQ multiplex PCR; TCRdb holds only in-frame clones, not every one. The repertoire consists of about 330,000 clones, with 70% to 90% occurring once and the leading ten covering roughly 5.2%. Sequenced material: PBMCs or T cells enriched from blood (not recorded which). These receptors originate from a woman in her twenties or thirties who had recovered from COVID-19.

The chain has TRBV2 and TRBJ1-5, with a tentative D call TRBD1 (6 bases). Between the trimmed V and J ends, which lost 3 bases and 5 bases, there was a span of 11 bases. CDR3 length: 14 amino acids. Germline CDR1 reads SNHLY; CDR2 reads FYNNEI. CDR3 in amino acids: CASSEPGVYQPQHF. DNA for the CDR3: TGTGCCAGCAGTGAGCCAGGGGTCTATCAGCCCCAGCATTTT.

This chain links TRBV13 with TRBJ1-1; D perhaps matches TRBD1 (6 bases). The germline V gene encodes CDR1 PRHDT and CDR2 FYEKMQ (reference sequence). The CDR3 spans 15 residues. V was pared by 4 bases and J by 1 base, with 13 bases between. The CDR3 DNA follows: TGTGCCAGCAGCTCCCAGGGCAGGGGGAACACTGAAGCTTTCTTT. Protein product: CASSSQGRGNTEAFF. The full variable domain, in which reference TRBV13 and TRBJ1-1 provide the parts outside the CDR3, is AAGVIQSPRHLIKEKRETATLKCYPIPRHDTVYWYQQGPGQDPQFLISFYEKMQSDKGSIPDRFSAQQFSDYHSELNMSSLELGDSALYFCASSSQGRGNTEAFFGQGTRLTVV.

V gene TRBV6-5 combines with J gene TRBJ2-2; TRBD1 matches 7 bases. V lost 6 bases, J lost 2 bases, and 6 bases stayed unmatched. This CDR3 spans 15 amino acids. CDR1 MNHEY and CDR2 SVGAGI come from the germline V gene. The CDR3, as DNA: TGTGCCAGCAGGTCCTACAGGGGAAACACCGGGGAGCTGTTTTTT. It encodes CASRSYRGNTGELFF.

This clone has at least ten counts. The V gene is TRBV29-1, the J gene TRBJ1-4, with a possible D match to TRBD1 (6 bases). CDR3 size: 14 residues. The ends were cut back, 2 bases at V and 3 bases at J, with 10 bases in the middle. Germline loops: CDR1 SQVTM, CDR2 ANQGSEA. This CDR3 is CSVEQGLANEKLFF. As DNA, the CDR3 is TGCAGCGTTGAACAGGGGTTGGCTAATGAAAAACTGTTTTTT.

The chain couples TRBV5-1 to TRBJ2-1; no clear D. The CDR3 sequence is 15 residues long. The germline CDR1 and CDR2 sequences are SGHRS and YFSETQ. V lost 0 bases, J lost 2 bases, and 9 bases lay in between. Written as DNA, the CDR3 is TGCGCCAGCAGCTTGGATTCGGCGGCCTACAATGAGCAGTTCTTC. Translating it yields CASSLDSAAYNEQFF.

This rearrangement joins TRBV9 to TRBJ2-7; TRBD1 aligns across 11 bases. J lost 6 bases, V lost 3 bases, and 8 bases had no gene match. The germline gives CDR1 SGDLS, CDR2 YYNGEE. This CDR3 comprises 15 residues. The CDR3: CASSALGGTGGEQYF. The CDR3 coding sequence is TGTGCCAGCAGCGCCCTTGGGGGGACAGGGGGCGAGCAGTACTTC.

The J gene is TRBJ1-1, the V gene TRBV3-1 (or the pseudogene TRBV3-2), with 9 positions matching TRBD1. In germline, CDR1 is LGHDT, CDR2 YNNKEL (reference sequence). J was trimmed by 2 bases and V by 6 bases; bases with no gene match: 1. The CDR3 spans 13 residues. CDR3 sequence (DNA): TGTGCCAGCAGACAGGGGGCAAACACTGAAGCTTTCTTT. It encodes CASRQGANTEAFF.

This clone was seen only once. The genes are TRBV11-2 and TRBJ1-4; no firm D call. In germline, CDR1 is SGHAT, CDR2 FQNNGV. The CDR3 is 17 residues long. Trimming removed 4 bases at V and 0 bases at J, with 15 bases between. CDR3 residues: CASSSPFRETTNEKLFF. CDR3 bases: TGTGCCAGCAGCTCACCCTTCCGGGAGACAACTAATGAAAAACTGTTTTTT.

The rearrangement links TRBV25-1 to TRBJ1-6; 7 positions agree with TRBD1. The CDR3 is made up of 14 amino acids. V shed 6 bases and J 5 bases; nucleotides not matched to a gene: 4. Germline-derived CDR1 and CDR2 are MGHDK and SYGVNS. Here the CDR3 reads CASRAGGDNSPLHF. CDR3 nucleotide sequence: TGTGCCAGCAGGGCAGGGGGAGATAATTCACCCCTCCACTTT.

The rearrangement uses TRBV29-1 and TRBJ1-4; TRBD1 agrees at 9 bases. Germline-derived CDR1 and CDR2 are SQVTM and ANQGSEA. Trimming took 4 bases from V and 8 from J; bases not matched to a gene: 5. This CDR3 spans 13 amino acids. The CDR3 protein is CSVATGGDEKLFF. CDR3 bases: TGCAGCGTTGCGACAGGGGGTGACGAAAAACTGTTTTTT.

V is TRBV7-2 and J is TRBJ1-1; TRBD1 might be the D (6 bases). CDR3 length: 16 amino acids. The germline V and J ends were trimmed by 1 base and 0 bases, with 12 bases remaining between them. Germline V lookup: CDR1 SGHTA, CDR2 FQGNSA. The CDR3 bases are TGTGCCAGCAGCTTAGGGGCGGACAGACTGAACACTGAAGCTTTCTTT. Amino acids: CASSLGADRLNTEAFF.